This T cell receptor beta chain was sequenced during a study of blood T cell repertoires in COVID-19. How the authors handled the data: Amplification of reference gene primers provided the estimated nucleated cell counts. Sequencing was performed with immunoSEQ multiplex PCR; in TCRdb, only in-frame clones are kept and a portion is missing. D and trimming come from the DNA, and the V and J calls and clone size come from that table. The sample has about 160,000 clones, 87% seen once. The sequence was collected from a woman aged 60-75 years who had recovered from COVID-19. The sequenced material came from peripheral blood.

The CDR3 nucleotides read TGTGCCAGCAGTTTAAGGGGGAACACCGGGGAGCTGTTTTTT. It translates to CASSLRGNTGELFF. J is TRBJ2-2 and V is TRBV27, with D possibly matching TRBD1 (5 bases). V lost 2 bases to trimming and J lost 1 base, with 5 bases between them. Germline V lookup: CDR1 MNHEY, CDR2 SMNVEV (reference sequence). This CDR3 has 14 amino acids.